Following are 22 T cell receptor beta chains from one sample sequenced in a study of blood T cell repertoires in COVID-19. Some clones are missing from TCRdb's copy, which holds only in-frame ones; the method was immunoSEQ multiplex PCR. The table includes about 160,000 clones, 65% to 85% detected once. The sample taken for sequencing was peripheral blood. Source of these receptors: a woman older than 75 with acute or convalescent COVID-19.

The V and J genes are TRBV18 and TRBJ1-4; D possibly corresponds to TRBD1 (5 bases). Germline V CDR1 and CDR2: KGHSH, LQKENI. CDR3 length: 14 residues. Trimming cost V 6 bases and J 8 bases, with 16 bases left between them. CDR3 coding DNA: TGTGCCAGCTCGATCGGAGTCGGGGGAGAAAAACTGTTTTTT. Translation gives CASSIGVGGEKLFF.

The chain couples TRBV3-1 (or the pseudogene TRBV3-2) to TRBJ1-1, with D uncertain. The CDR3 contains 13 residues. The germline V and J ends were trimmed by 4 bases and 3 bases, with 9 bases remaining between them. Germline CDR1 is LGHDT and CDR2 is YNNKEL (reference sequence). This chain's CDR3 is CASSPSLHTEAFF. CDR3 nucleotides: TGTGCCAGCAGCCCCAGTTTACACACTGAAGCTTTCTTT.

The CDR3 DNA reads TGTGCCAGCAGCGTAGGGGGTCGAGGGACAGATACGCAGTATTTT. This codes for CASSVGGRGTDTQYF. This rearrangement joins TRBV9 to TRBJ2-3, with D possibly matching TRBD2 (5 bases). With 0 bases removed from V and 3 bases from J, the gap between germline ends came to 11 bases. Germline V lookup: CDR1 SGDLS, CDR2 YYNGEE. The CDR3 covers 15 residues.

J is TRBJ1-2 and V is TRBV5-8; D is unresolved. The CDR3 is 15 amino acids. Between the trimmed V and J ends, which lost 4 bases and 4 bases, there was a span of 17 bases. Germline CDR1 SGHTS, CDR2 YDEGEE. CDR3 amino acids: CASSLIRSGLYGYTF. CDR3 DNA sequence: TGTGCCAGCAGCCTCATCCGGTCAGGACTCTATGGCTACACCTTC.

This clone was observed a single time. The chain joins TRBV19 to TRBJ1-1, with 9 positions matching TRBD1. The junction had 11 bases not matched to a gene; V was cut back by 5 bases and J by 7 bases. The CDR3 consists of 15 residues. The germline V gene encodes CDR1 LNHDA and CDR2 SQIVND (reference sequence). The CDR3 here is CASSASQGAVGEAFF. DNA for the CDR3: TGTGCCAGTAGTGCGTCACAGGGGGCGGTGGGTGAAGCTTTCTTT.

This chain links TRBV2 with TRBJ1-6; no definite D call. Trimming removed 4 bases at V and 8 bases at J, with 9 bases between. Germline CDR1 is SNHLY and CDR2 is FYNNEI. CDR3 length: 13 residues. The CDR3 DNA sequence: TGTGCCAGCAGTGGGACCGGGGATTCACCCCTCCACTTT. It is translated as CASSGTGDSPLHF.

In this sample, this clone turned up a few times. V gene TRBV27 combines with J gene TRBJ2-3; D possibly corresponds to TRBD2 (6 bases). From germline, CDR1 is MNHEY and CDR2 SMNVEV (reference sequence). This CDR3 spans 13 amino acids. Trimming took off 2 bases at V and 5 bases at J, with 8 bases between the two ends. CDR3 in DNA: TGTGCCAGCAGTTTACGGAGGGGAGATACGCAGTATTTT. Translated, it gives CASSLRRGDTQYF.

Notes on this clone: One end of the junction varies from germline; a read error may be responsible. The chain is built from TRBV7-9 and TRBJ2-1; TRBD2 agrees at 16 bases. Looked up from germline, CDR1 is SEHNR and CDR2 is FQNEAQ (reference sequence). This CDR3 is 15 amino acids long. DNA for the CDR3: TGTGCCAGCAGCCCCTGGGGACTAGCGGGAGGGCCGGGGATCTTC. Translation gives CASSPWGLAGGPGIF.

The chain has TRBV18 and TRBJ1-6; the D is unclear. This CDR3 has 15 amino acids. V was shortened by 3 bases and J by 4 bases, with 10 bases between the two germline ends. Germline CDR1 KGHSH, CDR2 LQKENI. CDR3 in amino acids: CASSPQAAYNSPLHF. The CDR3 nucleotides are TGTGCCAGCTCACCGCAGGCCGCTTATAATTCACCCCTCCACTTT.

V and J are TRBV2 and TRBJ2-4; a possible D gene is TRBD2 (5 bases). CDR3 length: 16 residues. Germline lookup yields CDR1 SNHLY and CDR2 FYNNEI. Between the trimmed V and J ends, which lost 4 bases and 0 bases, there was a span of 13 bases. The DNA of the CDR3 is TGTGCCAGCAGTGTCGGTGGGGAGCTAGCCAAAAACATTCAGTACTTC. This translates into CASSVGGELAKNIQYF.

CDR3 nucleotides: TGTGCCAGCAGTTATGGACAGGGGTTTGGTGGAAACACCATATATTTT. Translation gives CASSYGQGFGGNTIYF. The chain recombines TRBV6-5 with TRBJ1-3; 9 bases line up with TRBD1. The germline CDR1 and CDR2 sequences are MNHEY and SVGAGI. V was pared by 3 bases and J by 3 bases, with 6 bases of the junction left unmatched. The CDR3 is 16 amino acids.

The J gene is TRBJ1-4, the V gene TRBV7-2; 7 nucleotides align to TRBD1. The CDR3 consists of 14 residues. V was clipped by 1 base and J by 5 bases; unmatched bases: 1. CDR1 SGHTA and CDR2 FQGNSA come from the germline V gene. CDR3 nucleotides: TGTGCCAGCAGCTTAGACAGGGGCAATGAAAAACTGTTTTTT. This gives the protein CASSLDRGNEKLFF.

This clone turned up a few times. This CDR3 is CASSMGFGHPNEKLFF. The DNA for the CDR3 is TGTGCCAGTAGTATGGGGTTTGGACACCCGAATGAAAAACTGTTTTTT. V and J are TRBV19 and TRBJ1-4, with a weak D call TRBD1 (5 bases). V lost 3 bases to trimming and J lost 5 bases, with 16 bases between them. The V gene's germline CDR1 is LNHDA and CDR2 SQIVND (reference sequence). The CDR3 contains 16 residues. The entire variable domain, with the rest obtained from reference TRBV19 and TRBJ1-4, is as follows: DGGITQSPKYLFRKEGQNVTLSCEQNLNHDAMYWYRQDPGQGLRLIYYSQIVNDFQKGDIAEGYSVSREKKESFPLTVTSAQKNPTAFYLCASSMGFGHPNEKLFFGSGTQLSVL.

The chain couples TRBV21-1 to TRBJ2-7; the DNA was not used to check the table's D call, TRBD2. TRBV21-1 is a known pseudogene. The CDR3 contains 15 residues. DNA for the CDR3: TGTGCCAGCAGCATAGGTAGAGCGGGACTCTACGAGCAGTACTTC. Encoded protein: CASSIGRAGLYEQYF.

The chain links TRBV25-1 to TRBJ1-6; the D is unclear. The CDR3 covers 14 residues. Germline-derived CDR1 and CDR2 are MGHDK and SYGVNS. Between the trimmed V and J ends, which lost 8 bases and 8 bases, there was a span of 16 bases. The CDR3 region is CASGPKELYSPLHF. The CDR3, as DNA: TGTGCCAGCGGTCCTAAGGAGCTATATTCACCCCTCCACTTT. Together with reference TRBV25-1 and TRBJ1-6, the CDR3 gives the full variable domain: EADIYQTPRYLVIGTGKKITLECSQTMGHDKMYWYQQDPGMELHLIHYSYGVNSTEKGDLSSESTVSRIRTEHFPLTLESARPSHTSQYLCASGPKELYSPLHFGNGTRLTVT.

The chain combines TRBV18 with TRBJ2-7; 7 bases agree with TRBD1. The CDR3 loop spans 15 amino acids. The J segment lost 3 bases and the V segment lost 0 bases, leaving 5 bases of the junction unmatched. Germline CDR1 reads KGHSH; CDR2 reads LQKENI. CDR3 amino acids: CASSPPPGGSYEQYF. DNA of the CDR3: TGTGCCAGCTCACCACCGCCAGGGGGAAGCTACGAGCAGTACTTC.

The chain links TRBV11-3 to TRBJ1-5; no clear D. This CDR3 is 13 amino acids long. Trimming removed 4 bases from V and 6 bases from J, with 10 bases in between. In germline, CDR1 is SGHNT, CDR2 YENEEA. Here the CDR3 reads CASSSNSFQPQHF. As DNA, the CDR3 is TGTGCCAGCAGCTCCAACTCGTTTCAGCCCCAGCATTTT.

For this clone: Compared with germline, one end of the junction differs, possibly owing to a read error. V is TRBV7-8 and J is TRBJ2-7; no reliable D call. Germline loops: CDR1 SGHVS, CDR2 FQNEAQ. The CDR3 is made up of 11 amino acids. CDR3 in DNA: TGTGCCAGCAGCTTAAGGCAGGCATACCACTTC. Protein sequence: CASSLRQAYHF.

The chain joins TRBV7-2 to TRBJ1-3, with D unresolved. V was pared by 4 bases and J by 0 bases, with 10 bases between. The CDR3 sequence is 15 residues long. Germline loops: CDR1 SGHTA, CDR2 FQGNSA. The CDR3 loop is CASSSRLNSGNTIYF. The CDR3, as DNA: TGTGCCAGCAGCTCACGACTGAACTCTGGAAACACCATATATTTT.

The V gene is TRBV5-1, the J gene TRBJ2-2, with unresolved D. Trimming cost V 0 bases and J 4 bases, with 19 bases left between them. The CDR3 extends over 18 amino acids. CDR1 and CDR2 (germline): SGHRS, YFSETQ. This CDR3 is CASSLAPVAATGTGELFF. The CDR3, as DNA: TGCGCCAGCAGCTTGGCCCCAGTCGCGGCGACCGGCACCGGGGAGCTGTTTTTT. Filled out from reference TRBV5-1 and TRBJ2-2, the complete variable domain reads KAGVTQTPRYLIKTRGQQVTLSCSPISGHRSVSWYQQTPGQGLQFLFEYFSETQRNKGNFPGRFSGRQFSNSRSEMNVSTLELGDSALYLCASSLAPVAATGTGELFFGEGSRLTVL.

The chain recombines TRBV29-1 with TRBJ1-1; 9 bases map to TRBD1. This CDR3 is 12 amino acids long. Germline lookup yields CDR1 SQVTM and CDR2 ANQGSEA. Germline trimming cut 7 bases from V and 1 base from J; bases unmatched to any gene: 1. The CDR3 is CSADRGNTEAFF. The CDR3 DNA sequence: TGCAGCGCGGACAGGGGGAACACTGAAGCTTTCTTT.

This sequence joins TRBV18 and TRBJ2-3; 7 bases agree with TRBD1. CDR1 KGHSH and CDR2 LQKENI come from the germline V gene. With 3 bases clipped from V and 0 bases from J, the junction kept 6 bases outside the gene matches. The CDR3 has 16 residues. DNA of the CDR3: TGTGCCAGCTCACCCGACAGGGCCCTAAGCACAGATACGCAGTATTTT. Translated, it gives CASSPDRALSTDTQYF. The variable domain in full, completed from reference TRBV18 and TRBJ2-3, reads NAGVMQNPRHLVRRRGQEARLRCSPMKGHSHVYWYRQLPEEGLKFMVYLQKENIIDESGMPKERFSAEFPKEGPSILRIQQVVRGDSAAYFCASSPDRALSTDTQYFGPGTRLTVL.